Each of the 31 T cell receptor beta chains below was sequenced from the same sample in a study of blood T cell repertoires in COVID-19. Assay used: immunoSEQ multiplex PCR; TCRdb lists only in-frame clones, some missing. The sample has tens of thousands of clones; approximately 90% are singletons. The sequencing sample was made of peripheral blood. Receptors originate from a man in his 60s with acute or convalescent COVID-19.

J is TRBJ1-6 and V is TRBV2; a possible D gene is TRBD1 (6 bases). Looked up from germline, CDR1 is SNHLY and CDR2 is FYNNEI. CDR3 size: 14 residues. V was cut by 7 bases and J by 9 bases, with 16 bases left in between. For the CDR3, the DNA is TGTGCCAGCACCTTAGGGGGTCGGGGTTCACCCCTCCACTTT. Translated, it gives CASTLGGRGSPLHF.

The V and J genes are TRBV28 and TRBJ1-3; D remains unclear. V lost 6 bases, J lost 0 bases, and 18 bases lay in between. Germline CDR1 is MDHEN and CDR2 is SYDVKM. The CDR3 is 17 amino acids. CDR3 nucleotide sequence: TGTGCCAGCAGAAAAAGTTCGCTAGGCAACTCTGGAAACACCATATATTTT. Translating it yields CASRKSSLGNSGNTIYF.

The chain carries TRBV6-5 and TRBJ1-4; 8 nucleotides align to TRBD1. V gave up 8 bases and J gave up 11 bases; unmatched junction bases: 7. CDR1 and CDR2 (germline): MNHEY, SVGAGI. The CDR3 is 12 residues long. The CDR3 sequence is CASGDRGLKLFF. In nucleotides, the CDR3 is TGTGCCAGCGGAGACAGGGGATTGAAACTGTTTTTT.

The chain recombines TRBV5-4 with TRBJ2-2, with D possibly matching TRBD1 (6 bases). The CDR3 is 16 amino acids. Germline V gene lookup returns CDR1 SGHNT and CDR2 YYREEE (reference sequence). Trimming left V 2 bases short and J 0 bases short, with 11 bases between. CDR3 region: CASSFGQISNTGELFF. As DNA, the CDR3 is TGTGCCAGCAGCTTTGGACAGATCTCGAACACCGGGGAGCTGTTTTTT.

This sequence joins TRBV7-9 and TRBJ2-3; 9 bases agree with TRBD2. This CDR3 contains 14 residues. The J segment lost 4 bases and the V segment lost 5 bases, leaving 4 bases of the junction unmatched. Looked up from germline, CDR1 is SEHNR and CDR2 is FQNEAQ (reference sequence). The CDR3 loop reads CASSPLAGSDTQYF. The CDR3 DNA follows: TGTGCCAGCAGCCCTCTAGCGGGATCAGATACGCAGTATTTT.

This chain joins TRBV11-2 and TRBJ1-1, with a possible D match to TRBD1 (6 bases). CDR3 length: 14 residues. Trimming took 5 bases from V and 6 from J, leaving 16 bases between them. Germline V gene lookup returns CDR1 SGHAT and CDR2 FQNNGV. Here the CDR3 reads CASSLNRVGAEAFF. The CDR3 DNA reads as TGTGCCAGCAGCCTAAACAGGGTTGGGGCTGAAGCTTTCTTT.

This chain connects TRBV9 to TRBJ1-1; D unclear. The CDR3 runs to 15 residues. Looked up from germline, CDR1 is SGDLS and CDR2 is YYNGEE. V was trimmed by 4 bases and J by 3 bases, leaving 16 bases between them. CDR3 region: CASSPTRRRDTEAFF. CDR3 coding DNA: TGTGCCAGCAGCCCTACGAGGAGGAGGGACACTGAAGCTTTCTTT. The full variable domain, completed using reference TRBV9 and TRBJ1-1, is DSGVTQTPKHLITATGQRVTLRCSPRSGDLSVYWYQQSLDQGLQFLIQYYNGEERAKGNILERFSAQQFPDLHSELNLSSLELGDSALYFCASSPTRRRDTEAFFGQGTRLTVV.

The rearrangement links TRBV19 to TRBJ2-1, with 12 nucleotides matching TRBD1. The germline gives CDR1 LNHDA, CDR2 SQIVND (reference sequence). The CDR3 spans 16 residues. V shed 6 bases and J 3 bases; nucleotides not matched to a gene: 6. CDR3 region: CASSTGQGANYNEQFF. In DNA form, the CDR3 reads TGTGCCAGTAGCACGGGACAGGGGGCGAACTACAATGAGCAGTTCTTC.

This clone was counted a single time. The V gene is TRBV4-3, the J gene TRBJ1-4, with D maybe TRBD1 (6 bases). The germline gives CDR1 LGHNA, CDR2 YSLEER. CDR3 size: 18 residues. V was pared by 0 bases and J by 4 bases, with 18 bases between. The CDR3 protein is CASSQDFRKGQLNEKLFF. For the CDR3, the DNA is TGCGCCAGCAGCCAAGATTTCCGGAAGGGACAACTTAATGAAAAACTGTTTTTT.

The chain links TRBV24-1 to TRBJ2-1; 13 positions agree with TRBD2. Germline trimming cut 2 bases from V and 6 bases from J; bases unmatched to any gene: 3. Germline values: CDR1 KGHDR, CDR2 SFDVKD. The CDR3 spans 16 residues. Here the CDR3 DNA reads TGTGCCACCAGTGATTCCCGGACTAGCGGGAGCAATGAGCAGTTCTTC. As protein: CATSDSRTSGSNEQFF.

The V call is TRBV5-1, the J call TRBJ2-3, with 13 positions matching TRBD2. Losses at the gene ends were 4 bases for V and 4 bases for J; bases not matched to a gene: 9. The CDR3 has 17 amino acids. Germline V gene sequence: CDR1 SGHRS, CDR2 YFSETQ. CDR3 amino acids: CASSNTRTSGSADTQYF. The CDR3 DNA follows: TGCGCCAGCAGCAATACCCGGACTAGCGGGAGTGCAGATACGCAGTATTTT.

The chain links TRBV4-1 to TRBJ2-5; D gene ambiguous. CDR3 length: 11 residues. Trimming removed 3 bases at V and 7 bases at J, with 6 bases between. CDR1 and CDR2 (germline): MGHRA, YSYEKL. CDR3 in DNA: TGCGCCAGCAGCCACCTAGGGACCCAGTACTTC. Translated, it gives CASSHLGTQYF.

A single count supports this clone. The V and J genes are TRBV30 and TRBJ2-5; tentative D call: TRBD1 (5 bases). The germline V gene encodes CDR1 GTSNPN and CDR2 SVGIG (reference sequence). Between the trimmed V and J ends, which lost 0 bases and 4 bases, there was a span of 15 bases. This CDR3 is 15 amino acids long. The CDR3 loop is CAWSVGAGSRETQYF. The CDR3 bases are TGTGCCTGGAGTGTAGGGGCTGGTAGCCGAGAGACCCAGTACTTC.

This clone was found once. The V call is TRBV7-2, the J call TRBJ2-4; 12 bases line up with TRBD2. Germline V gene lookup returns CDR1 SGHTA and CDR2 FQGNSA. The ends lost 6 bases at V and 8 bases at J; junction bases unmatched: 5. This CDR3 has 14 residues. In nucleotides, the CDR3 is TGTGCCAGCAGGGATCTAGCGGGAGGGGACATTCAGTACTTC. Amino acid sequence: CASRDLAGGDIQYF.

V usage is TRBV7-9 and J usage is TRBJ2-1; 10 bases fit TRBD2. The CDR3 runs to 16 residues. V was clipped by 5 bases and J by 8 bases; unmatched bases: 12. Germline-derived CDR1 and CDR2 are SEHNR and FQNEAQ (reference sequence). The CDR3 reads CASSPRGAGGAYEQFF. The CDR3 coding sequence is TGTGCCAGCAGCCCCCGCGGAGCGGGGGGGGCGTATGAGCAGTTCTTC.

This chain connects TRBV30 to TRBJ1-3; tentative D call: TRBD1 (5 bases). The CDR3 runs 14 residues. Between the trimmed V and J ends, which lost 4 bases and 0 bases, there was a span of 10 bases. Per germline, CDR1 GTSNPN and CDR2 SVGIG (reference sequence). CDR3 bases: TGTGCCTGGAATACGGGGGTCTCTGGAAACACCATATATTTT. Amino acids: CAWNTGVSGNTIYF.

The chain uses TRBV19 and TRBJ1-5; TRBD1 might be the D (5 bases). The CDR3 covers 15 residues. Germline CDR1 and CDR2: LNHDA and SQIVND (reference sequence). The V and J ends lost 3 bases and 5 bases respectively, with 14 bases between them. The chain's CDR3 is CASSMVPQGDQPQHF. Here the CDR3 DNA reads TGTGCCAGTAGTATGGTGCCCCAGGGCGATCAGCCCCAGCATTTT.

The V gene is TRBV7-9, the J gene TRBJ1-1; D might be TRBD1 (5 bases). This CDR3 comprises 13 residues. The V gene lost 4 bases and the J gene lost 4 bases, with 10 bases spanning the gap. Germline CDR1 reads SEHNR; CDR2 reads FQNEAQ (reference sequence). Here the CDR3 reads CASSYTDSTEAFF. The CDR3 DNA sequence: TGTGCCAGCAGCTATACCGACAGCACTGAAGCTTTCTTT.

V usage is TRBV18 and J usage is TRBJ1-4, with D perhaps TRBD1 (5 bases). V dropped 6 bases and J dropped 4 bases, with 15 bases sitting between them. The CDR3 spans 15 residues. The germline V gene encodes CDR1 KGHSH and CDR2 LQKENI. The CDR3, as DNA: TGTGCCAGCTCCGAAAAAGGGGCCGGTAATGAAAAACTGTTTTTT. It is translated as CASSEKGAGNEKLFF.

The chain links TRBV30 to TRBJ2-7; the match to TRBD2 covers 7 bases. The CDR3 spans 14 residues. The germline CDR1 and CDR2 sequences are GTSNPN and SVGIG (reference sequence). This chain's CDR3 is CAPGVSGVSYEQYF. Here the CDR3 DNA reads TGTGCTCCCGGGGTCAGCGGGGTGTCCTACGAGCAGTACTTC. The full variable domain, completed using reference TRBV30 and TRBJ2-7, is SQTIHQWPATLVQPVGSPLSLECTVEGTSNPNLYWYRQAAGRGLQLLFYSVGIGQISSEVPQNLSASRPQDRQFILSSKKLLLSDSGFYLCAPGVSGVSYEQYFGPGTRLTVT.

The gene calls are TRBV5-1 and TRBJ2-5; D is perhaps TRBD1 (6 bases). V dropped 4 bases and J dropped 5 bases, with 18 bases sitting between them. This CDR3 comprises 15 residues. The germline CDR1 and CDR2 sequences are SGHRS and YFSETQ. The CDR3 region is CASSPVGGVEETQYF. The DNA for the CDR3 is TGCGCCAGCAGCCCGGTAGGGGGAGTGGAGGAGACCCAGTACTTC. The variable domain in full, completed from reference TRBV5-1 and TRBJ2-5, reads KAGVTQTPRYLIKTRGQQVTLSCSPISGHRSVSWYQQTPGQGLQFLFEYFSETQRNKGNFPGRFSGRQFSNSRSEMNVSTLELGDSALYLCASSPVGGVEETQYFGPGTRLLVL.

The chain recombines TRBV28 with TRBJ2-2, with D tentatively TRBD1 (6 bases). V was cut by 4 bases and J by 1 base, with 13 bases left in between. The V gene's germline CDR1 is MDHEN and CDR2 SYDVKM. The CDR3 runs 16 residues. CDR3 coding DNA: TGTGCCAGCAGTTCGACAAAACAGGGGAACACCGGGGAGCTGTTTTTT. Its translation is CASSSTKQGNTGELFF. Full variable domain (rest looked up from reference TRBV28 and TRBJ2-2): DVKVTQSSRYLVKRTGEKVFLECVQDMDHENMFWYRQDPGLGLRLIYFSYDVKMKEKGDIPEGYSVSREKKERFSLILESASTNQTSMYLCASSSTKQGNTGELFFGEGSRLTVL.

The chain recombines TRBV4-1 with TRBJ2-2; D perhaps matches TRBD2 (5 bases). Germline lookup yields CDR1 MGHRA and CDR2 YSYEKL. Trimming cost V 0 bases and J 3 bases, with 17 bases left between them. The length of the CDR3 is 18 residues. CDR3 residues: CASSQESARGFDTGELFF. CDR3 DNA: TGCGCCAGCAGCCAAGAATCGGCCCGGGGATTCGACACCGGGGAGCTGTTTTTT.

The V call is TRBV18, the J call TRBJ2-3; 7 bases fit TRBD2. Germline assignment: CDR1 KGHSH and CDR2 LQKENI. J was trimmed by 3 bases and V by 3 bases; bases with no gene match: 3. The CDR3 has 14 residues. The CDR3 reads CASSPREGTDTQYF. For the CDR3, the DNA is TGTGCCAGCTCACCCAGGGAGGGAACAGATACGCAGTATTTT.

The rearrangement uses TRBV6-1 and TRBJ2-7; the match to TRBD2 covers 7 bases. The CDR3 is 17 residues long. Losses at the gene ends were 2 bases for V and 3 bases for J; bases not matched to a gene: 13. Germline assignment: CDR1 MNHNS and CDR2 SASEGT. The CDR3 protein is CASSEIGGSAGNYEQYF. Written as DNA, the CDR3 is TGTGCCAGCAGTGAAATCGGGGGGTCTGCGGGGAACTACGAGCAGTACTTC.

The V and J genes are TRBV13 and TRBJ2-1; 9 nucleotides line up with TRBD2. The CDR3 is 16 amino acids. Germline V gene lookup returns CDR1 PRHDT and CDR2 FYEKMQ (reference sequence). The V segment lost 6 bases and the J segment 4 bases; nucleotides outside the gene matches: 10. The CDR3 DNA is TGTGCCAGCAGTAGCCAGGGACTAGCCGATTACAATGAGCAGTTCTTC. Its translation is CASSSQGLADYNEQFF.

The V and J genes are TRBV27 and TRBJ2-3; 16 bases map to TRBD2. Germline assignment: CDR1 MNHEY and CDR2 SMNVEV (reference sequence). J gave up 6 bases and V 4 bases, and 13 bases lay outside the gene matches. This CDR3 contains 19 residues. The chain's CDR3 is CASSSSPGLAGGPRDTQYF. The CDR3 region has the DNA TGTGCCAGCAGTTCTTCCCCGGGACTAGCGGGAGGGCCGAGGGATACGCAGTATTTT.

This sequence joins TRBV5-1 and TRBJ2-2; D remains unclear. CDR3 length equals 14 residues. Per germline, CDR1 SGHRS and CDR2 YFSETQ. The V end lost 5 bases, the J end lost 1 base, and 9 bases lay between the germline ends. CDR3 DNA: TGCGCCAGCAGGAAGAGTCAGAACACCGGGGAGCTGTTTTTT. The encoded protein is CASRKSQNTGELFF. The full variable domain, its missing parts supplied by reference TRBV5-1 and TRBJ2-2, is KAGVTQTPRYLIKTRGQQVTLSCSPISGHRSVSWYQQTPGQGLQFLFEYFSETQRNKGNFPGRFSGRQFSNSRSEMNVSTLELGDSALYLCASRKSQNTGELFFGEGSRLTVL.

This clone has a handful of counts. The chain has TRBV10-2 and TRBJ2-6; the match to TRBD1 covers 8 bases. The CDR3 length is 18 residues. The ends lost 6 bases at V and 1 base at J; junction bases unmatched: 11. The germline V gene encodes CDR1 WSHSY and CDR2 SAAADI. The DNA of the CDR3 is TGCGCCAGCAGCCTAATAACAGGGGGAGGATCTGGGGCCAACGTCCTGACTTTC. Amino acids: CASSLITGGGSGANVLTF.

The rearrangement uses TRBV9 and TRBJ1-1; no clear D. The CDR3 loop spans 12 amino acids. Deletions cut 3 bases from V and 7 bases from J, with 10 bases between. Per germline, CDR1 SGDLS and CDR2 YYNGEE. CDR3 DNA sequence: TGTGCCAGCAGCGGATTGGGCCGTGAAGCTTTCTTT. Its protein product is CASSGLGREAFF.

The CDR3 here is CASSRPGSGRIGGELFF. As DNA, the CDR3 is TGTGCCAGCAGTCGGCCGGGGAGCGGGAGGATCGGCGGGGAGCTGTTTTTT. This chain connects TRBV11-2 to TRBJ2-2; 9 bases match TRBD2. The CDR3 has 17 amino acids. V lost 6 bases to trimming and J lost 7 bases; unmatched junction nucleotides: 15. The V gene's germline CDR1 is SGHAT and CDR2 FQNNGV.